The source of this T cell receptor (beta chain) is a study of blood T cell repertoires in COVID-19. Study in general: COVID-19 samples from acute and convalescent phases originated in the United States, Italy and Spain.

The CDR3 has 15 amino acids. CDR1 is SGHTS, CDR2 YDEGEE, per germline. Trimming took off 2 bases at V and 0 bases at J, with 10 bases between the two ends. Method: immunoSEQ multiplex PCR; TCRdb's copy keeps in-frame clones and lacks some. The sample comprises 150,000 to 200,000 clones, about four fifths of which are singletons, and 11% rests with the top ten. Sequencing was done on a sample of peripheral blood. The clonotype was recovered from a woman between 35 and 50 years old with COVID-19, enrolled during active disease. The chain employs TRBV5-8 and TRBJ2-3, with D possibly TRBD2 on 5 matching bases. This chain's CDR3 is CASSFRRASTDTQYF. CDR3 coding DNA: TGTGCCAGCAGCTTTCGGCGGGCCAGCACAGATACGCAGTATTTT.